The clone carrying this T cell receptor beta chain was detected many times. The data derive from a study of T-cell reconstitution after alpha-beta-depleted transplantation in children. During its preparation, the TCRbeta library received unique molecular identifiers. Each CDR3 protein is one row after TCRdb ran MiXCR on the PCR reads. The table shows almost 250,000 distinct CDR3 sequences, with more than 20% occurring only once. The sequence was obtained from a girl aged 2 to 9 with Fanconi anemia, due to receive a stem cell transplant. The specimen comprised PBMCs, sampled before TCRalphabeta/CD19-depleted stem cell transplant.

CDR3 bases: TGTGCCTCCACCGGGACAGGGGCCACCGGGGAGCTGTTTTTT. As protein: CASTGTGATGELFF. The chain employs TRBV10-3 and TRBJ2-2, with 10 bases aligning to TRBD1. The CDR3 length is 14 residues. The V gene's germline CDR1 is ENHRY and CDR2 SYGVKD. With 11 bases clipped from V and 4 bases from J, the junction kept 7 bases outside the gene matches.